This TCR beta chain was captured in a study of T cell responses to AZD1222 COVID-19 vaccine. Broader study findings: The repertoires were collected only after the peak T cell response.

Analysis merged second doses at about 4 or about 12 weeks. Produced via immunoSEQ multiplex PCR; TCRdb's table is partial and in-frame only. This table holds over 110,000 clones, around 90% found once. Germline V gene sequence: CDR1 LNHDA, CDR2 SQIVND (reference sequence). The CDR3 extends over 18 amino acids. V shed 1 base, J shed 1 base, and the junction held 6 bases outside the gene matches. As regards this clone: Antigen unknown.

This sequence was found in an adult who received the AZD1222 COVID-19 vaccine. Specimen: peripheral blood, collected 28 days after the second AZD1222 dose. The V call is TRBV19, the J call TRBJ2-1; 11 bases align to TRBD2. For the CDR3, the DNA is TGTGCCAGTAGTATAGGTAGCGGGGGGGCCAGTTCCTACAATGAGCAGTTCTTC. It is translated as CASSIGSGGASSYNEQFF.